One sample yielded the 10 T cell receptor beta chains listed below, sequenced in a study of blood T cell repertoires in COVID-19 (dated by TCRdb to 2018 to 2020). To prepare the library, the immunoSEQ multiplex PCR assay was applied. Held by TCRdb, this immuneACCESS table contains in-frame sequences only and omits some clones. Under half of the omission traces to an unresolved V gene where checked; the cause of the rest is unknown. Present in this sample are 55,000 or so clones, approximately 78% of which were seen just once. Roughly 5.9% of the sample comes from the top ten. Source material: peripheral blood. The receptors stem from a human donor in a cohort sampled during active or convalescent COVID-19.

The gene calls are TRBV11-2 and TRBJ1-1; no reliable D call. Germline V gives CDR1 SGHAT, CDR2 FQNNGV. Trimming stripped 1 base from V and 4 bases from J, with 16 bases between. This CDR3 is built from 16 residues. CDR3 amino acids: CASSLGSSRVSTEAFF. The CDR3 DNA reads as TGTGCCAGCAGCTTAGGGAGTAGTCGGGTGTCCACTGAAGCTTTCTTT.

This chain connects TRBV7-2 to TRBJ2-1, with D hard to call. Germline V lookup: CDR1 SGHTA, CDR2 FQGNSA. V lost 4 bases, J lost 3 bases, and 7 bases lay in between. The CDR3 is 13 residues long. CDR3 DNA: TGTGCCAGCAGCTCCACTGGCTACAATGAGCAGTTCTTC. Protein sequence: CASSSTGYNEQFF.

V usage is TRBV27 and J usage is TRBJ2-7, with 8 bases identical to TRBD1. V was pared by 6 bases and J by 0 bases, with 7 bases of the junction left unmatched. From germline, CDR1 is MNHEY and CDR2 SMNVEV (reference sequence). The CDR3 covers 15 residues. CDR3 sequence (DNA): TGTGCCAGCAGCCAACAGGGGGTGGGCTCCTACGAGCAGTACTTC. Translating it yields CASSQQGVGSYEQYF.

This chain joins TRBV5-1 and TRBJ2-2, with TRBD2 matching over 9 bases. V shed 2 bases, J shed 6 bases, and the junction held 8 bases outside the gene matches. Germline CDR1 SGHRS, CDR2 YFSETQ. The CDR3 spans 16 residues. CDR3 region: CASSFGGGAGSGELFF. CDR3 sequence (DNA): TGCGCCAGCAGCTTTGGCGGGGGGGCCGGATCCGGGGAGCTGTTTTTT.

The chain carries TRBV6-6 and TRBJ1-5; 8 nucleotides align to TRBD1. The CDR3 length is 15 residues. Looked up from germline, CDR1 is MNHNY and CDR2 is SVGAGI (reference sequence). Losses at the gene ends were 5 bases for V and 3 bases for J; bases not matched to a gene: 6. This CDR3 is CASSDDRGLNQPQHF. CDR3 sequence (DNA): TGTGCCAGCAGTGACGACAGGGGTCTCAATCAGCCCCAGCATTTT.

The rearrangement links TRBV27 to TRBJ2-2; D is undetermined. This CDR3 spans 14 amino acids. From germline, CDR1 is MNHEY and CDR2 SMNVEV (reference sequence). The V and J ends lost 5 bases and 3 bases respectively, with 10 bases between them. In DNA, the CDR3 is TGTGCCAGCAGTCTCTCTAGATACACCGGGGAGCTGTTTTTT. Translation: CASSLSRYTGELFF.

The V and J genes are TRBV11-2 and TRBJ1-1, with TRBD1 matching over 8 bases. The CDR3 has 18 residues. The junction had 11 bases not matched to a gene; V was cut back by 2 bases and J by 0 bases. CDR1 SGHAT and CDR2 FQNNGV come from the germline V gene. CDR3 amino acids: CASSLTPGTGPLNTEAFF. As DNA, the CDR3 is TGTGCCAGCAGCTTAACCCCCGGGACAGGACCGTTGAACACTGAAGCTTTCTTT.

The chain links TRBV4-3 to TRBJ2-2; 10 nucleotides line up with TRBD2. The CDR3 extends over 17 amino acids. Germline-derived CDR1 and CDR2 are LGHNA and YSLEER. Trimming cost V 0 bases and J 1 base; bases outside gene matches: 2. The CDR3 sequence is CASSQESSGGNTGELFF. CDR3 nucleotide sequence: TGCGCCAGCAGCCAAGAGTCTAGCGGGGGGAACACCGGGGAGCTGTTTTTT.

The CDR3 nucleotides read TGTGCCAGCGCCATAGGGACTGCAAACACTGAAGCTTTCTTT. This sequence encodes CASAIGTANTEAFF. The chain couples TRBV6-6 to TRBJ1-1, with D possibly TRBD1 on 5 matching bases. Trimming stripped 8 bases from V and 2 bases from J, with 15 bases between. This CDR3 comprises 14 residues. Germline CDR1 MNHNY, CDR2 SVGAGI (reference sequence).

The V and J genes are TRBV2 and TRBJ1-2; D might be TRBD1 (6 bases). The CDR3 loop spans 16 amino acids. Trimming cost V 0 bases and J 6 bases, with 17 bases left between them. Germline V gene data show CDR1 as SNHLY and CDR2 as FYNNEI. The CDR3 reads CASSEALRGARDGYTF. Here the CDR3 DNA reads TGTGCCAGCAGTGAAGCGCTTCGGGGGGCCAGGGATGGCTACACCTTC. The full variable domain, with the rest looked up from reference TRBV2 and TRBJ1-2, is EPEVTQTPSHQVTQMGQEVILRCVPISNHLYFYWYRQILGQKVEFLVSFYNNEISEKSEIFDDQFSVERPDGSNFTLKIRSTKLEDSAMYFCASSEALRGARDGYTFGSGTRLTVV.